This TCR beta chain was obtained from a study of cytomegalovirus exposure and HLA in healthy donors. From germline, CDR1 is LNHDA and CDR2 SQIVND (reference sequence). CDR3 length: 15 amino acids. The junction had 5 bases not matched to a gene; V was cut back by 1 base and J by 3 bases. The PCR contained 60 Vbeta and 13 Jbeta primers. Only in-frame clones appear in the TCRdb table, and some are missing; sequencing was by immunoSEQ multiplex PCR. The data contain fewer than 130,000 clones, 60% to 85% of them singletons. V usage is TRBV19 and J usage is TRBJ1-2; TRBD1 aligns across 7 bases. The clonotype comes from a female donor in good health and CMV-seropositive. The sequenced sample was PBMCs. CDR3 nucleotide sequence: TGTGCCAGTAGTATAGGTGGGACAGAACACTATGGCTACACCTTC. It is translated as CASSIGGTEHYGYTF.